Shown below are 8 T cell receptor beta chains from a single sample sequenced in a study of OX40 agonist ivuxolimab in advanced cancers. The library was produced with the immunoSEQ multiplex PCR assay. In TCRdb, the immuneACCESS table is reduced to in-frame sequences with V and J assigned. These tables do not hold every clone; where another copy was compared, an unresolved V gene accounts for under half, and the others remain unexplained. The sample contains some 35,000 clones, approximately 80% of them found a single time. Less than 25% of the sample comes from the top ten. The source was CD4+ or CD8+ T cells sorted from blood, collected in a trial of the OX40 agonist ivuxolimab. The receptors were sampled from an adult with an advanced solid tumor such as melanoma, head and neck, liver or kidney cancer.

The rearrangement uses TRBV27 and TRBJ2-2, with a tentative D call TRBD1 (5 bases). The CDR3 loop spans 12 amino acids. Trimming removed 5 bases from V and 9 bases from J, with 10 bases in between. In germline, CDR1 is MNHEY, CDR2 SMNVEV (reference sequence). The CDR3 loop is CASSRPDRELFF. In DNA form, the CDR3 reads TGTGCCAGCAGTCGCCCGGACAGGGAGCTGTTTTTT.

This clone came up once. This chain links TRBV10-3 with TRBJ2-7; D may be TRBD2 (7 bases). Trimming pared 2 bases from V and 7 bases from J, leaving 18 bases between. Per germline, CDR1 ENHRY and CDR2 SYGVKD. The CDR3 sequence is 15 residues long. The CDR3 spells CAISEVQGGLMEQYF. Written as DNA, the CDR3 is TGTGCCATCAGTGAGGTACAGGGAGGGTTGATGGAGCAGTACTTC.

CDR3 sequence (DNA): TGTGCCTGGAGTGTACTAGCGGGACTCTACAATGAGCAGTTCTTC. It translates to CAWSVLAGLYNEQFF. The chain couples TRBV30 to TRBJ2-1; 10 bases are shared with TRBD2. The germline V gene has CDR1 GTSNPN and CDR2 SVGIG (reference sequence). The CDR3 runs 15 residues. The ends lost 0 bases at V and 3 bases at J; junction bases unmatched: 2.

The chain is built from TRBV4-3 and TRBJ1-5; D possibly corresponds to TRBD1 (5 bases). Per the germline V gene, CDR1 is LGHNA and CDR2 is YSLEER. V was trimmed by 5 bases and J by 7 bases, leaving 12 bases between them. The CDR3 contains 13 residues. This CDR3 reads CASSSWGGQPQHF. The CDR3 DNA follows: TGCGCCAGCAGCTCATGGGGGGGACAGCCCCAGCATTTT.

CDR3 loop: CASSLRLEDYGYTF. CDR3 bases: TGTGCCAGCAGCTTACGCCTGGAGGACTATGGCTACACCTTC. This chain joins TRBV7-3 and TRBJ1-2; D gene uncertain. This CDR3 region has 14 residues. Germline lookup yields CDR1 SGHTA and CDR2 FQGTGA. V shed 2 bases and J shed 3 bases, with 10 bases lying between them.

The chain recombines TRBV9 with TRBJ2-1; 8 bases are shared with TRBD1. Looked up from germline, CDR1 is SGDLS and CDR2 is YYNGEE. CDR3 length equals 15 residues. V gave up 0 bases and J gave up 10 bases; unmatched junction bases: 9. CDR3 residues: CASSVGGQGSGEQFF. The DNA for the CDR3 is TGTGCCAGCAGCGTAGGCGGACAGGGTAGTGGCGAGCAGTTCTTC.

Of note for this clone: Other DNA sequences within the sample encode an identical CDR3. This chain joins TRBV10-3 and TRBJ2-5; 9 nucleotides align to TRBD2. The CDR3 loop spans 14 amino acids. V was clipped by 6 bases and J by 5 bases; unmatched bases: 7. CDR1 and CDR2 from the germline V gene are ENHRY and SYGVKD. CDR3 loop: CAISDLRGGETQYF. CDR3 sequence (DNA): TGTGCCATCAGCGACTTGCGGGGGGGGGAGACCCAGTACTTC.

A remark on this clone: Different DNA sequences within this sample yield the same CDR3. The chain uses TRBV5-1 and TRBJ1-6; possible D gene TRBD1, 5 bases. Germline lookup yields CDR1 SGHRS and CDR2 YFSETQ. V gave up 6 bases and J gave up 7 bases, with 11 bases separating them. This CDR3 contains 13 residues. CDR3 nucleotides: TGCGCCAGCAACGACGGGGGGAATTCACCCCTCCACTTT. This codes for CASNDGGNSPLHF. Complete variable domain (other parts from reference TRBV5-1 and TRBJ1-6): KAGVTQTPRYLIKTRGQQVTLSCSPISGHRSVSWYQQTPGQGLQFLFEYFSETQRNKGNFPGRFSGRQFSNSRSEMNVSTLELGDSALYLCASNDGGNSPLHFGNGTRLTVT.